Below are 7 T cell receptor beta chains sequenced from a single sample in a study of CD8+CD57+ T cells in acquired aplastic anemia. Researchers used genomic DNA as the template to profile TCR beta VDJ and CDR3. TCRdb re-called the reads with MiXCR, one entry per CDR3 protein. The sample holds 100,000 to 150,000 distinct CDR3 sequences, approximately 61% seen once. Patients selected for sequencing had displayed CD8+CD57+ cell expansion by flow cytometry. Sequenced material: sorted CD4+, CD8+, or CD8+CD57+ T cells (not recorded which) from PBMCs. These receptors were collected from a human donor with aplastic anemia.

There are many counts of this clonotype. The DNA for the CDR3 is TGTGCCAGCAGCGTAGATAGCCGCCTTGGAGGGGCCAACGTCCTGACTTTC. Translation: CASSVDSRLGGANVLTF. The rearrangement joins TRBV9 to TRBJ2-6, with D hard to call. Trimming stripped 0 bases from V and 4 bases from J, with 14 bases between. CDR3 length equals 17 residues. Germline V gene data show CDR1 as SGDLS and CDR2 as YYNGEE. Full variable domain (remainder filled in from reference TRBV9 and TRBJ2-6): DSGVTQTPKHLITATGQRVTLRCSPRSGDLSVYWYQQSLDQGLQFLIQYYNGEERAKGNILERFSAQQFPDLHSELNLSSLELGDSALYFCASSVDSRLGGANVLTFGAGSRLTVL.

This chain uses TRBV6-4 with TRBJ2-3; no clear D gene. The germline gives CDR1 MRHNA, CDR2 SNTAGT. The CDR3 is 13 residues long. Deletions cut 0 bases from V and 2 bases from J, with 3 bases between. CDR3 loop: CASSDSITDTQYF. CDR3 nucleotide sequence: TGTGCCAGCAGTGACTCGATCACAGATACGCAGTATTTT.

CDR3 protein: CASGFISGTTKNTGELFF. The CDR3 coding sequence is TGCGCCAGCGGGTTTATAAGCGGGACCACAAAAAACACCGGGGAGCTGTTTTTT. This rearrangement joins TRBV4-1 to TRBJ2-2; 7 bases line up with TRBD2. V shed 8 bases and J 2 bases; nucleotides not matched to a gene: 17. The CDR3 extends over 18 amino acids. Germline CDR1 and CDR2: MGHRA and YSYEKL.

There are a few counts of this clonotype. The chain joins TRBV7-9 to TRBJ2-7; D is possibly TRBD1 (5 bases). V gave up 5 bases and J gave up 4 bases, with 9 bases separating them. Germline values: CDR1 SEHNR, CDR2 FQNEAQ (reference sequence). The CDR3 consists of 12 residues. CDR3 nucleotides: TGTGCCAGCAGCATCAGGGTATACGAGCAGTACTTC. Translated: CASSIRVYEQYF.

This clonotype was seen only once. This rearrangement joins TRBV10-3 to TRBJ1-5; D remains ambiguous. The CDR3 covers 17 residues. Germline loops: CDR1 ENHRY, CDR2 SYGVKD. V lost 0 bases, J lost 0 bases, and 12 bases lay in between. The CDR3 DNA is TGTGCCATCAGTGAGTCCATCTCTCGGAATAGCAATCAGCCCCAGCATTTT. It yields the protein CAISESISRNSNQPQHF.

The V call is TRBV15, the J call TRBJ1-1, with D uncertain. The CDR3 sequence is 12 residues long. Trimming removed 4 bases from V and 1 base from J, with 4 bases in between. The germline CDR1 and CDR2 sequences are LNHNV and YYDKDF (reference sequence). The CDR3 nucleotides read TGTGCCACCAGCAATCCGAACACTGAAGCTTTCTTT. Translated, it gives CATSNPNTEAFF.

V usage is TRBV24-1 and J usage is TRBJ2-7; no firm D call. Germline assignment: CDR1 KGHDR and CDR2 SFDVKD. CDR3 length equals 12 residues. V lost 0 bases, J lost 6 bases, and 5 bases lay in between. Here the CDR3 DNA reads TGTGCCACCAGTGATTTGATGACCGAGCAGTACTTC. Translating gives CATSDLMTEQYF.